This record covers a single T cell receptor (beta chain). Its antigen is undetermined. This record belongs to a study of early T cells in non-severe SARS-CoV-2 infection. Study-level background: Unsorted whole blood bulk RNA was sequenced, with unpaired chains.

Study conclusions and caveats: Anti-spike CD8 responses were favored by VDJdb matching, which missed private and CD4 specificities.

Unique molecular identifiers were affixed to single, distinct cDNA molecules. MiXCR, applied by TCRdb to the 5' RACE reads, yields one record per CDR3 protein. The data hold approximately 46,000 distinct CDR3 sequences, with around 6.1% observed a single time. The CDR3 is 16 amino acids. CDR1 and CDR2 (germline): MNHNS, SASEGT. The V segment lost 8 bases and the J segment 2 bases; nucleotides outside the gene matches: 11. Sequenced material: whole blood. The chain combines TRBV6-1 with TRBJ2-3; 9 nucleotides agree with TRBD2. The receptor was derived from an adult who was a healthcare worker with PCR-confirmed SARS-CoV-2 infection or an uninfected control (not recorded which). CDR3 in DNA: TGTGCCAGCCGATTTCTTCTAGCGGGGCTCACAGATACGCAGTATTTT. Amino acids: CASRFLLAGLTDTQYF.